The rows below give T cell receptor beta chains drawn from one sample of a study of radiation and T cells in renal cell carcinoma. Here immunoSEQ multiplex PCR was the method, and the copy in TCRdb shows in-frame clones only, minus some. This table has roughly 150,000 clones, about 87% appearing once. This material consisted of blood, taken from a patient whose treatment included radiotherapy and nephrectomy. These TCRs come from a woman between 65 and 79 years old with renal cell carcinoma. The CDR3 runs from the conserved cysteine through the conserved F or W. Fields, in order: V gene, J gene, CDR3 protein.

TRBV7-2	TRBJ2-3	CASSLGGHGPPAGDTQYF
TRBV6-1	TRBJ1-2	CASSEGGAQYGYTF
TRBV7-2	TRBJ1-4	CASSPWGSATNEKLFF
TRBV5-6	TRBJ1-2	CASSWGQGNYGYTF
TRBV5-8	TRBJ1-2	CASSLGAQTGGYTF
TRBV15	TRBJ1-5	CATSSYRESNQPQHF
TRBV19	TRBJ2-3	CASSISPKDTQYF
TRBV19	TRBJ1-5	CASRSAGYSNQPQHF
TRBV11-3	TRBJ2-3	CASSPAGSTDTQYF
TRBV7-3	TRBJ2-2	CASSSTEANTGELFF
TRBV5-6	TRBJ2-2	CASSKVGTIRTGELFF